This T cell receptor beta chain was retrieved from a study of cytomegalovirus exposure and HLA in healthy donors. Study-wide results and limits: Analyzed later, association rates of TCRs varied across HLA loci, with DRB1 most and HLA-C fewest.

The PCR made use of 60 Vbeta and 13 Jbeta primers. Profiling relied on immunoSEQ multiplex PCR, and the TCRdb table lists in-frame clones only, not all of them. The sample shows over 70,000 clones, less than 80% of them seen only once. For this clone: What it recognizes is unknown.

The clonotype was recovered from a man aged 25-45 years in good health and CMV-seronegative. The sample was PBMCs.

CDR3 in amino acids: CASGEVTGDTQYF. In DNA form, the CDR3 reads TGTGCCAGCGGTGAGGTCACCGGAGATACGCAGTATTTT. The chain has TRBV28 and TRBJ2-3; D is ambiguous. Trimming left V 8 bases short and J 5 bases short, with 14 bases between. The CDR3 sequence is 13 residues long. In germline, CDR1 is MDHEN, CDR2 SYDVKM.